These 25 T cell receptor beta chains originate from one sample sequenced in a study of blood T cells in healthy people across ages. Together with a sample-barcoded 5' primer, a J-beta primer mix was included in a second PCR lasting about 6 to 11 cycles. TCRdb independently ran MiXCR on the 5' RACE reads; one entry per CDR3 protein. The sample records 700,000 or so distinct CDR3 sequences, about 24% being singletons. Sequenced material: blood. All receptors derive from a man between 65 and 85 years old in good health.

This clonotype has only a few counts. The J gene is TRBJ2-2, the V gene TRBV7-2; 9 bases are a match to TRBD2. V was clipped by 4 bases and J by 4 bases; unmatched bases: 7. The germline V gene encodes CDR1 SGHTA and CDR2 FQGNSA. This CDR3 contains 16 residues. In DNA, the CDR3 is TGTGCCAGCAGCTCCGGACTAGCGCGTTTCACCGGGGAGCTGTTTTTT. Its protein is CASSSGLARFTGELFF.

In its sample, this clonotype was seen a few times. V gene TRBV24-1 combines with J gene TRBJ1-1; D not resolved. The V end lost 3 bases, the J end lost 5 bases, and 9 bases lay between the germline ends. The CDR3 runs 13 residues. The germline V gene encodes CDR1 KGHDR and CDR2 SFDVKD. CDR3 nucleotide sequence: TGTGCCACCAGTGATGGAATCGGGACTGAAGCTTTCTTT. Translated, it gives CATSDGIGTEAFF.

This clonotype has just a few counts. The chain has TRBV20-1 and TRBJ2-1; 14 bases line up with TRBD2. The CDR3 consists of 15 residues. CDR1 is DFQATT and CDR2 is SNEGSKA in the germline V gene (reference sequence). V shed 0 bases and J 10 bases; nucleotides not matched to a gene: 5. CDR3 sequence (DNA): TGCAGTGCTAGAGAGACTAGCGGGGGGGCGCGGGAGCAGTTCTTC. This gives the protein CSARETSGGAREQFF.

The gene calls are TRBV9 and TRBJ2-1; tentatively, D is TRBD2 (5 bases). The V gene's germline CDR1 is SGDLS and CDR2 YYNGEE. This CDR3 has 12 residues. Between the trimmed V and J ends, which lost 3 bases and 9 bases, there was a span of 10 bases. CDR3 coding DNA: TGTGCCAGCAGCGAAAGTGCGGGTGAGCAGTTCTTC. Protein: CASSESAGEQFF.

This clonotype was counted many times. J is TRBJ2-7 and V is TRBV12-3 or TRBV12-4; 7 nucleotides agree with TRBD1. The CDR3 covers 12 residues. V lost 6 bases and J lost 1; bases outside the gene matches: 0. CDR3 protein: CASSRGSYEQYF. Here the CDR3 DNA reads TGTGCCAGCAGCAGGGGGTCCTACGAGCAGTACTTC.

This sequence joins TRBV6-5 and TRBJ2-5, with 7 bases identical to TRBD2. Germline V gene sequence: CDR1 MNHEY, CDR2 SVGAGI. CDR3 length: 14 residues. V lost 0 bases, J lost 5 bases, and 3 bases stayed unmatched. Written as DNA, the CDR3 is TGTGCCAGCAGTTACTCGGGGGGGGATGAGACCCAGTACTTC. This translates into CASSYSGGDETQYF.

As for this clonotype: A much larger clone lies a single base off, so this may be a read error. The chain couples TRBV5-1 to TRBJ2-5; 8 bases match TRBD2. This CDR3 has 15 residues. Looked up from germline, CDR1 is SGHRS and CDR2 is YFSETQ. This chain's CDR3 is CASAELGLDKETRYF. The CDR3 nucleotides read TGCGCCAGCGCTGAATTGGGACTAGATAAAGAGACCCGGTACTTC.

This clonotype was counted only a few times. At one boundary the junction diverges from the germline segment, which might be a read error. The rearrangement links TRBV12-3 or TRBV12-4 to TRBJ2-2; D is perhaps TRBD1 (6 bases). This CDR3 is built from 14 residues. The CDR3 nucleotides are TGTGTCAGCAGTTGGGACACCTACACCGGGGAGCTGTTTTTT. Its translation is CVSSWDTYTGELFF.

J is TRBJ1-1 and V is TRBV12-3 or TRBV12-4; possible D gene TRBD1, 5 bases. The CDR3 consists of 12 residues. Deletions cut 6 bases from V and 9 bases from J, with 14 bases between. CDR3 nucleotides: TGTGCCAGCAGGGGGACGGGTCCGCAAGCTTTCTTT. Protein: CASRGTGPQAFF.

This chain connects TRBV20-1 to TRBJ1-4; 9 bases align to TRBD1. The CDR3 loop spans 16 amino acids. Germline V gene data show CDR1 as DFQATT and CDR2 as SNEGSKA (reference sequence). The J segment lost 7 bases and the V segment lost 1 base, leaving 10 bases of the junction unmatched. The CDR3 DNA is TGCAGTGCTAGAGGACAGGGGGGTAGGATCGGTGAAAAACTGTTTTTT. Amino acid sequence: CSARGQGGRIGEKLFF.

This chain joins TRBV29-1 and TRBJ2-3, with TRBD1 matching 8 bases. V was clipped by 8 bases and J by 0 bases; unmatched bases: 4. In germline, CDR1 is SQVTM, CDR2 ANQGSEA. There are 13 residues in the CDR3. This CDR3 reads CSTGQGSTDTQYF. The CDR3 nucleotides read TGCAGCACCGGACAGGGAAGCACAGATACGCAGTATTTT.

The J gene is TRBJ1-4, the V gene TRBV11-2; 7 bases are shared with TRBD1. Germline-derived CDR1 and CDR2 are SGHAT and FQNNGV. This CDR3 has 17 residues. Trimming took 1 base from V and 10 from J; bases not matched to a gene: 15. CDR3 sequence reads: CASSLGGGAGQRGKLFF. In DNA form, the CDR3 reads TGTGCCAGCAGCTTAGGAGGGGGCGCGGGCCAGAGAGGAAAACTGTTTTTT.

This clonotype occurred a few times. The chain couples TRBV6-5 to TRBJ2-5; 8 nucleotides line up with TRBD2. Per the germline V gene, CDR1 is MNHEY and CDR2 is SVGAGI. J gave up 7 bases and V 2 bases, and 18 bases lay outside the gene matches. The CDR3 has 18 residues. CDR3 sequence: CASSYGLNSGGSLGTQYF. DNA of the CDR3: TGTGCCAGCAGTTACGGGCTGAACAGCGGGGGATCCCTAGGGACCCAGTACTTC.

This clonotype was counted between two and nine times. The V and J genes are TRBV14 and TRBJ2-1; no firm D call. Germline lookup yields CDR1 SGHDN and CDR2 FVKESK. Between the trimmed V and J ends, which lost 1 base and 5 bases, there was a span of 3 bases. This CDR3 contains 12 residues. The CDR3 DNA sequence: TGTGCCAGCAGCCAAGCACACAATGAGCAGTTCTTC. Residues: CASSQAHNEQFF.

The chain joins TRBV7-9 to TRBJ2-5; a possible D gene is TRBD2 (5 bases). Germline CDR1 and CDR2: SEHNR and FQNEAQ (reference sequence). The CDR3 spans 13 residues. The V end was cut by 1 base, the J end by 6 bases, with 9 bases between. This CDR3 is CASSLVGVQTQYF. CDR3 coding DNA: TGTGCCAGCAGCTTAGTGGGAGTTCAGACCCAGTACTTC. Looking up the rest from reference TRBV7-9 and TRBJ2-5 gives the full variable domain: DTGVSQNPRHKITKRGQNVTFRCDPISEHNRLYWYRQTLGQGPEFLTYFQNEAQLEKSRLLSDRFSAERPKGSFSTLEIQRTEQGDSAMYLCASSLVGVQTQYFGPGTRLLVL.

The V gene is TRBV7-7, the J gene TRBJ2-5; D may be TRBD1 or TRBD2 (6 bases each). Judging by the DNA end, TRBJ2-7 fits better; the J call may be wrong. Per the germline V gene, CDR1 is SSHAT and CDR2 is FNYEAQ (reference sequence). CDR3 length: 14 amino acids. The CDR3 nucleotides read TGTGCCAGCAGCCCTGGGGGGCCTATCGCCGAGCAGTACTTC. Translation gives CASSPGGPIAEQYF.

This clonotype was seen a few times. The chain carries TRBV9 and TRBJ2-1, with 11 bases that match TRBD2. Germline values: CDR1 SGDLS, CDR2 YYNGEE. The V and J ends lost 4 bases and 0 bases, in that order; junction bases with no gene match: 6. The CDR3 runs 17 residues. CDR3 protein: CASSPIAGGSSYNEQFF. In DNA form, the CDR3 reads TGTGCCAGCAGCCCTATAGCGGGGGGGAGCTCCTACAATGAGCAGTTCTTC. The whole variable domain, remainder taken from reference TRBV9 and TRBJ2-1, is DSGVTQTPKHLITATGQRVTLRCSPRSGDLSVYWYQQSLDQGLQFLIQYYNGEERAKGNILERFSAQQFPDLHSELNLSSLELGDSALYFCASSPIAGGSSYNEQFFGPGTRLTVL.

This clonotype has only a few counts. The J gene is TRBJ1-1, the V gene TRBV10-3; no clear D gene. The V gene's germline CDR1 is ENHRY and CDR2 SYGVKD. Trimming took off 0 bases at V and 2 bases at J, with 10 bases between the two ends. The CDR3 has 15 residues. Here the CDR3 DNA reads TGTGCCATCAGTGAGTCCCCGCTGACCAACACTGAAGCTTTCTTT. As protein: CAISESPLTNTEAFF.

The rearrangement uses TRBV6-2 or TRBV6-3 and TRBJ2-4, with D tentatively TRBD1 (6 bases). This CDR3 is 14 amino acids long. Germline V gene sequence: CDR1 MNHEY, CDR2 SVGEGT. Trimming took 0 bases from V and 7 from J, leaving 10 bases between them. The CDR3 coding sequence is TGTGCCAGCAGTTACTCAGGGGGACGGAACATTCAGTACTTC. Encoded protein: CASSYSGGRNIQYF.

The rearrangement links TRBV5-1 to TRBJ1-1; possibly TRBD1 for D (5 bases). This CDR3 has 14 amino acids. Germline V gene lookup returns CDR1 SGHRS and CDR2 YFSETQ. With 4 bases removed from V and 10 bases from J, the gap between germline ends came to 20 bases. CDR3 amino acids: CASSQTARGDGAFF. The CDR3 bases are TGCGCCAGCAGCCAGACTGCAAGGGGTGATGGAGCTTTCTTT.

This clonotype was observed a handful of times. The chain joins TRBV7-8 to TRBJ2-1; 10 bases match TRBD2. J was trimmed by 5 bases and V by 5 bases; bases with no gene match: 6. The germline V gene encodes CDR1 SGHVS and CDR2 FQNEAQ. There are 15 residues in the CDR3. The CDR3 DNA is TGTGCCAGCAGCGCACCGGGACTAGCGAACAATGAGCAGTTCTTC. Protein: CASSAPGLANNEQFF.

This clonotype was seen a few times. The chain uses TRBV12-3 or TRBV12-4 and TRBJ1-4; 7 bases match TRBD1. CDR3 size: 13 residues. V was pared by 6 bases and J by 8 bases, with 6 bases of the junction left unmatched. The CDR3 here is CASSQDRKEKLFF. Here the CDR3 DNA reads TGTGCCAGCAGCCAGGACAGGAAGGAAAAACTGTTTTTT.

The chain couples TRBV10-3 to TRBJ1-6, with D uncertain. V lost 2 bases and J 8 bases, leaving 10 bases between the germline ends. The CDR3 has 14 residues. The germline CDR1 and CDR2 sequences are ENHRY and SYGVKD. CDR3: CAISEDPGDSPLHF. DNA of the CDR3: TGTGCCATCAGTGAGGATCCGGGTGATTCACCCCTCCACTTT.

This clonotype has only a few counts. V and J are TRBV13 and TRBJ2-7; D possibly corresponds to TRBD1 (5 bases). CDR3 size: 12 residues. Germline-derived CDR1 and CDR2 are PRHDT and FYEKMQ (reference sequence). Trimming shortened V by 4 bases and J by 9 bases, and 13 bases separated the two germline ends. The CDR3 nucleotides read TGTGCCAGCAGCTCAAGGGGCTACAGGCAGTACTTC. Encoded protein: CASSSRGYRQYF.

Of note for this clonotype: A much larger clone differs from this one at a single base, so this may be a read error. The chain links TRBV7-8 to TRBJ2-1; 12 nucleotides match TRBD2. The CDR3 loop spans 13 amino acids. Germline CDR1 reads SGHVS; CDR2 reads FQNEAQ. CDR3 coding DNA: TGTGCCGGCAGCTTAACAGGACTAGCGGGGCCCTTCTTC. It yields the protein CAGSLTGLAGPFF.